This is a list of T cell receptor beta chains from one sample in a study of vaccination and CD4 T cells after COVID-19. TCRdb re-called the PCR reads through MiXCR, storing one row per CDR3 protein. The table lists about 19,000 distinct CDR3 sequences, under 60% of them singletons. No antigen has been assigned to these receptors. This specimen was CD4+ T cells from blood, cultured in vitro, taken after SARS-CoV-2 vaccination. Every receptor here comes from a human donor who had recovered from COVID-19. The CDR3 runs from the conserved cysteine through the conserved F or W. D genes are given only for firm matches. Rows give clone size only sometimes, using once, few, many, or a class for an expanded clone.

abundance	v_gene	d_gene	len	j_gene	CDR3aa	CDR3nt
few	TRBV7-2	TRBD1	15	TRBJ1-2	CASSTGQDPSYGYTF	TGTGCCAGCAGCACGGGACAGGACCCGTCTTATGGCTACACCTTC
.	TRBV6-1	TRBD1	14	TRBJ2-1	CASSLDRGDDEQFF	TGTGCCAGCAGCTTAGACAGGGGGGACGATGAGCAGTTCTTC
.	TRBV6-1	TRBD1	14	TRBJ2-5	CASRPTGTALTQYF	TGTGCCAGCAGGCCGACCGGGACAGCCCTGACCCAGTACTTC
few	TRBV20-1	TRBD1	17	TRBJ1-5	CSALTPGGPLSNQPQHF	TGCAGTGCTCTTACCCCAGGGGGCCCACTTAGCAATCAGCCCCAGCATTTT
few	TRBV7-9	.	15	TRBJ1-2	CASSSPTGGLHGYTF	TGTGCCAGCAGCTCACCGACAGGCGGTCTGCATGGCTACACCTTC
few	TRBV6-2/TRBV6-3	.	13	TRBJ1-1	CASSDPMNTEAFF	TGTGCCAGCAGTGACCCTATGAACACTGAAGCTTTCTTT
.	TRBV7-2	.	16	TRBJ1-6	CASSLDPNTYNSPLHF	TGTGCCAGCAGCTTAGATCCCAACACCTATAATTCACCCCTCCACTTT
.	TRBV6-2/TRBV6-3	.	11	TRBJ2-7	CASGQGGEQYF	TGTGCCAGCGGACAGGGAGGGGAGCAGTACTTC
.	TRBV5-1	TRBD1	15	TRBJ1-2	CASSKGQGASYGYTF	TGCGCCAGCAGCAAAGGACAGGGGGCAAGCTATGGCTACACCTTC
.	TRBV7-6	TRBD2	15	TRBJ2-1	CASSLAAGGGNEQFF	TGTGCCAGCAGCTTAGCAGCGGGAGGGGGGAATGAGCAGTTCTTC
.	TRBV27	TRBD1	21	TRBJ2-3	CASSLSGVVGTGDQRTDTQYF	TGTGCCAGCAGTTTATCAGGTGTGGTCGGGACAGGGGACCAACGCACAGATACGCAGTATTTT
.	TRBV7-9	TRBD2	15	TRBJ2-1	CASSLGLAVYNEQFF	TGTGCCAGCAGCTTAGGACTAGCGGTCTACAATGAGCAGTTCTTC
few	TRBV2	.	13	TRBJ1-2	CASSETGFYGYTF	TGTGCCAGCAGTGAAACGGGGTTCTATGGCTACACCTTC
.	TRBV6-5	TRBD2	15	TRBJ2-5	CASSYELAGPETQYF	TGTGCCAGCAGTTACGAATTAGCGGGGCCGGAGACCCAGTACTTC
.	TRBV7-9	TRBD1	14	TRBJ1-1	CASRDRGGGTEAFF	TGTGCCAGCAGGGACAGGGGAGGAGGCACTGAAGCTTTCTTT
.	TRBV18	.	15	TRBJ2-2	CASSLGHGFSGELFF	TGTGCCAGCTCACTAGGACATGGTTTCTCCGGGGAGCTGTTTTTT
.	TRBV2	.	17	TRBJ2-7	CASSDVSWPSSSYEQYF	TGTGCCAGCAGTGATGTTTCTTGGCCGAGTTCATCCTACGAGCAGTACTTC
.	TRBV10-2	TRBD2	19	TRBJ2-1	CASSGGTSGGALFSAEQFF	TGCGCCAGCAGTGGTGGGACTAGCGGGGGAGCACTCTTTTCGGCTGAGCAGTTCTTC
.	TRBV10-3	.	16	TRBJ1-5	CASQDIRKGSNQPQHF	TGTGCCTCCCAAGACATTCGAAAAGGGAGCAATCAGCCCCAGCATTTT
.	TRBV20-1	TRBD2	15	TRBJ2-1	CSASGISGGFNEQFF	TGCAGTGCTAGCGGTATTAGCGGGGGGTTCAATGAGCAGTTCTTC
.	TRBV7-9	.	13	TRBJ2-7	CASSFARQYEQYF	TGTGCCAGCAGCTTCGCCAGACAGTACGAGCAGTACTTC
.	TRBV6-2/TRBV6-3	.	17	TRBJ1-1	CASSYSQGNIMNTEAFF	TGTGCCAGCAGTTACTCCCAGGGTAACATTATGAACACTGAAGCTTTCTTT
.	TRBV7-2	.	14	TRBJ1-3	CASSSGQSGNTIYF	TGTGCCAGCAGCTCCGGACAGAGTGGAAACACCATATATTTT
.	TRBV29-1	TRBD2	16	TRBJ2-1	CSVEGGPSGAYNEQFF	TGCAGCGTTGAAGGGGGGCCTAGCGGGGCCTACAATGAGCAGTTCTTC
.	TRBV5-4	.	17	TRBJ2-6	CASSLKTEFGGANVLTF	TGTGCCAGCAGCCTGAAGACGGAGTTCGGTGGGGCCAACGTCCTGACTTTC
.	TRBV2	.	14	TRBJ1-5	CASRRESGNQHQHF	TGTGCCAGCAGGCGGGAATCGGGCAATCAGCACCAGCATTTT
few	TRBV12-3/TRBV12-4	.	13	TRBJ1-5	CASSWGGRQPQHF	TGTGCCAGCAGTTGGGGGGGAAGGCAGCCCCAGCATTTT
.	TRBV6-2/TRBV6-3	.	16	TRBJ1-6	CASSSIEQGFNSPLHF	TGTGCCAGCAGTTCCATCGAACAGGGATTCAATTCACCCCTCCACTTT
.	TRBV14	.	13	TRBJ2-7	CASSLRDSYEQYF	TGTGCCAGCAGCCTCCGGGACTCCTACGAGCAGTACTTC
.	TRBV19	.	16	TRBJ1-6	CASSASQVGVNSPLHF	TGTGCCAGTAGCGCTTCCCAGGTGGGAGTGAATTCACCCCTCCACTTT
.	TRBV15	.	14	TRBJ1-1	CATSRGSGLTEAFF	TGTGCCACCAGCAGAGGGAGCGGACTGACTGAAGCTTTCTTT
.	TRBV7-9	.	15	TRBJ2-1	CASSLVGSSYNEQFF	TGTGCCAGCAGCTTAGTAGGGAGCTCCTACAATGAGCAGTTCTTC
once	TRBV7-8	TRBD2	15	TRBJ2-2	CASSLAGGSTGELFF	TGTGCCAGCAGCTTAGCGGGGGGGAGCACCGGGGAGCTGTTTTTT
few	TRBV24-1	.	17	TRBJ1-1	CATSYRQGVIRRPEAFF	TGTGCCACCAGTTATCGGCAGGGTGTGATCCGACGGCCTGAAGCTTTCTTT
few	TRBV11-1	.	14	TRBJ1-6	CASSGQALGSPLHF	TGTGCCAGCAGTGGGCAGGCATTAGGTTCACCCCTCCACTTT
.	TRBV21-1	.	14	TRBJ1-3	CASSHGRAGNTIYF	TGTGCCAGCAGCCACGGAAGGGCTGGAAACACCATATATTTT
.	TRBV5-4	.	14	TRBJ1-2	CASRDQGSPYGYTF	TGTGCCAGCAGGGACCAGGGTAGTCCCTATGGCTACACCTTC
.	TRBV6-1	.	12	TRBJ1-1	CASSRQNTEAFF	TGTGCCAGCAGTCGCCAGAACACTGAAGCTTTCTTT
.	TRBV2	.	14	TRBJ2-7	CASSVTFGPYEQYF	TGTGCCAGCAGTGTTACTTTTGGCCCCTACGAGCAGTACTTC
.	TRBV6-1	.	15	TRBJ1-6	CASSPRRPDNSPLHF	TGTGCCAGCAGCCCCAGACGCCCAGATAATTCACCCCTCCACTTT
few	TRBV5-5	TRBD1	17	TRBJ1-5	CASSFPGGDNSNQPQHF	TGTGCCAGCAGCTTCCCAGGGGGAGACAATAGCAATCAGCCCCAGCATTTT
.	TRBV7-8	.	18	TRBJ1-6	CASSLARPSSSYNSPLHF	TGTGCCAGCAGCTTAGCTCGTCCGTCGAGCTCCTATAATTCACCCCTCCACTTT
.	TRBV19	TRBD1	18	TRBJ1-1	CASSPSGTGVSSNTEAFF	TGTGCCAGTAGTCCCTCGGGGACAGGGGTGTCCTCGAACACTGAAGCTTTCTTT
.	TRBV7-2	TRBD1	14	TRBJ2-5	CASSLDQGAKTQYF	TGTGCCAGCAGCCTAGATCAGGGGGCTAAGACCCAGTACTTC
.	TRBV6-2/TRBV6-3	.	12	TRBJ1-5	CASSYGNQPQHF	TGTGCCAGCAGTTACGGCAATCAGCCCCAGCATTTT
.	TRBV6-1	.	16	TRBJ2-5	CASSTSRQGGVETQYF	.
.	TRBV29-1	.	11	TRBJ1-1	CSVTLTTEAFF	TGCAGCGTTACTCTCACGACTGAAGCTTTCTTT
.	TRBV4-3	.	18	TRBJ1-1	CASSQDPPGRLVNTEAFF	TGCGCCAGCAGCCAAGATCCCCCAGGGAGGCTGGTGAACACTGAAGCTTTCTTT
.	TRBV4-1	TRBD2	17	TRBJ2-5	CASSQAGLAGGLQTQYF	TGCGCCAGCAGCCAAGCCGGACTAGCGGGGGGGCTTCAGACCCAGTACTTC
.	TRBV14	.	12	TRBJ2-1	CASSQGSGRQFF	TGTGCCAGCAGCCAAGGTTCAGGCCGGCAGTTCTTC
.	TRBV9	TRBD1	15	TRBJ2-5	CASSGTGAYQETQYF	TGTGCCAGCAGCGGGACAGGGGCGTACCAAGAGACCCAGTACTTC
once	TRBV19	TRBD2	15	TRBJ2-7	CASSKLAGLSYEQYF	TGTGCCAGTAGTAAACTAGCGGGACTCTCCTACGAGCAGTACTTC
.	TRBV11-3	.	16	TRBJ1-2	CASSLTPSGQGSGYTF	TGTGCCAGCAGCTTAACCCCATCCGGTCAGGGCTCAGGCTACACCTTC
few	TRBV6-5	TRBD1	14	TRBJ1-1	CASSYSRGTGGAFF	TGTGCCAGCAGTTACTCGAGGGGGACAGGCGGAGCTTTCTTT
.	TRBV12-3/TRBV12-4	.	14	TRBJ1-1	CASGRGGWNTEAFF	TGTGCCAGCGGGCGGGGGGGTTGGAACACTGAAGCTTTCTTT
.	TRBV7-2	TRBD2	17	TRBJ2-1	CASSLGGLAGTRARQFF	TGTGCCAGCAGCTTAGGGGGACTAGCGGGGACTCGGGCGAGGCAGTTCTTC
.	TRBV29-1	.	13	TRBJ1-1	CSVTVGGNTEAFF	TGCAGCGTCACTGTGGGGGGGAACACTGAAGCTTTCTTT
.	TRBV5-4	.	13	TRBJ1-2	CASSLSDNYGYTF	TGTGCCAGCAGTCTATCAGATAACTATGGCTACACCTTC
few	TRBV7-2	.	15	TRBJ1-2	CASSLPGRRHYGYTF	TGTGCCAGCAGCTTACCGGGACGGCGTCACTATGGCTACACCTTC